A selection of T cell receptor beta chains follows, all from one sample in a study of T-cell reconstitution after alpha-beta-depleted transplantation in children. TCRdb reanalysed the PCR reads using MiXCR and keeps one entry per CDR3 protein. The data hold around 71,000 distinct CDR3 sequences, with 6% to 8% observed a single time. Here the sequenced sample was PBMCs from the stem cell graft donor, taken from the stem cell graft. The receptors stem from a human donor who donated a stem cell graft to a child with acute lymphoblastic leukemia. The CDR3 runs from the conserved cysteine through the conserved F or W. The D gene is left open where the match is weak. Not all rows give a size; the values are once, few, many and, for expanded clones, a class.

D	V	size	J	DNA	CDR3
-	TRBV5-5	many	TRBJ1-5	TGTGCCAGCAGCTTGAGACCCCTAAGGGGGCCCCAGCATTTT	CASSLRPLRGPQHF
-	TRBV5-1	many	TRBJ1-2	TGCGCCAGCAGCTTGACTACGGCCTATGGCTACACCTTC	CASSLTTAYGYTF
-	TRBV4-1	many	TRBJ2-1	TGCGCCAGCAGCCAAGATATGGGTGAGCAGTTCTTC	CASSQDMGEQFF
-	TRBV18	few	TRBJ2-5	TGTGCCAGCTCACCAAAAGATGAAGCGTGGCTAGAGACCCAGTACTTC	CASSPKDEAWLETQYF
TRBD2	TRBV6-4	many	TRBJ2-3	TGTGCCAGCAGTCATACTAGCGGGGGCACAGATACGCAGTATTTT	CASSHTSGGTDTQYF
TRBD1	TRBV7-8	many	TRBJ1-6	TGTGCCAGCAGCTTACGACCGGGACAGAAGTTAGATAATTCACCCCTCCACTTT	CASSLRPGQKLDNSPLHF
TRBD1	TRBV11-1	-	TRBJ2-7	TGTGCCAGCAGCCTTAGCCCGACAGGGAACGACCACGAGCAGTACTTC	CASSLSPTGNDHEQYF
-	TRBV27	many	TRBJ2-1	TGTGCCAGCAGTTCCCAGGGCTACAATGAGCAGTTCTTC	CASSSQGYNEQFF
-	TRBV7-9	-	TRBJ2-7	TGTGCCAGCAGCTTAGTCTTGGTAGACGAGCAGTACTTC	CASSLVLVDEQYF
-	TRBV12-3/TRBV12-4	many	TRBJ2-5	TGTGCCAGCAGTCCCGGACCCCAAGAGACCCAGTACTTC	CASSPGPQETQYF
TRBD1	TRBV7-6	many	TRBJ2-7	TGTGCCAGCAGCTTAGGGACAGGGATCTCCTACGAGCAGTACTTC	CASSLGTGISYEQYF
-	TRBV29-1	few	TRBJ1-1	TGCAGCGTTGGGCCGAACACTGAAGCTTTCTTT	CSVGPNTEAFF
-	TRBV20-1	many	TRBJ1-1	TGCAGTGCTAGAGATCCCACACAGGGATCGAACACTGAAGCTTTCTTT	CSARDPTQGSNTEAFF
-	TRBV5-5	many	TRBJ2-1	TGTGCCAGCAGCTTGTCCCCAGAATCCTACAATGAGCAGTTCTTC	CASSLSPESYNEQFF